The entry below gives a single T cell receptor (beta chain) sequence along with its context. The sample belongs to a study of blood T cell repertoires in COVID-19. Background on the study: Samples of COVID-19 (acute and convalescent) were obtained from the United States, Italy and Spain. Sample material is recorded as cDNA or gDNA derived from T cells, B-cell-depleted T cells, or PBMCs.

Under the authors' procedure: Amplifying reference gene primers gave estimates of nucleated cell counts. Sequenced by immunoSEQ multiplex PCR; TCRdb stores in-frame clones only, minus some. V and J calls and clone size are as listed in that table; D and trimming were resolved from the DNA. The table has approximately 360,000 clones, around 89% seen once; the top ten hold around 7%. This TCR was sampled from a man aged 18 to 30 with active or convalescent COVID-19. Material for sequencing was peripheral blood.

For the CDR3, the DNA is TGTGCCAGCAGCGTACGGGACAGGGGATCTTCACCCCTCCACTTT. It specifies CASSVRDRGSSPLHF. V and J are TRBV9 and TRBJ1-6, with TRBD1 matching over 10 bases. Germline V gene data show CDR1 as SGDLS and CDR2 as YYNGEE. V dropped 1 base and J dropped 9; count of bases not matched to a gene: 4. The length of the CDR3 is 15 residues.